The TCR beta chain described here comes from a study of OX40 agonist ivuxolimab in advanced cancers. A single count supports this clone. What it binds is unknown. This table comes from immunoSEQ multiplex PCR, and its TCRdb copy is limited to in-frame clones, with some not included. The table shows some 59,000 clones, with roughly nine tenths occurring only once. The trim removed 1 base at V and 6 bases at J, leaving 3 bases unmatched. CDR1 is SGHTA, CDR2 FQGNSA, per germline. The length of the CDR3 is 14 residues. Broader study findings: Which antigen the expanded peripheral T cells recognized is unknown. There were, on average, more expanded clones in CD8+ T cells than in CD4+.

Sequenced here: CD4+ or CD8+ T cells sorted from blood, sampled in a trial of the OX40 agonist ivuxolimab. V usage is TRBV7-2 and J usage is TRBJ1-5; 7 nucleotides align to TRBD1. The receptor was isolated from an adult with an advanced solid tumor such as melanoma, head and neck, liver or kidney cancer. DNA of the CDR3: TGTGCCAGCAGCTTAGGACAGGGCGGTCAGCCCCAGCATTTT. This sequence encodes CASSLGQGGQPQHF.